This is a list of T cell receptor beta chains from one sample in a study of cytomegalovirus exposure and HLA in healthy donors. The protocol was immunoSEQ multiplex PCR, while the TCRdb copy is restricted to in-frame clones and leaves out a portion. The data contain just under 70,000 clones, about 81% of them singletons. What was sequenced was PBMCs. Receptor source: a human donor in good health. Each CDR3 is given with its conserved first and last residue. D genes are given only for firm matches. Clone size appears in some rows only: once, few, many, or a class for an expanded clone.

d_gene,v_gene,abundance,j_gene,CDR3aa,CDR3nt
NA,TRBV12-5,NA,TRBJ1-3,CASGLIGGDTIYF,TGTGCTAGTGGTTTGATTGGAGGGGACACCATATATTTT
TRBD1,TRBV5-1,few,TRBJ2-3,CASSEAVTGGIADTQYF,TGCGCCAGCAGTGAGGCCGTGACAGGGGGCATCGCAGATACGCAGTATTTT
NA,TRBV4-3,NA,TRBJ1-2,CASSQDSGVGYGYPF,TGCGCCAGCAGCCAAGATTCAGGGGTCGGTTATGGCTACCCCTTC
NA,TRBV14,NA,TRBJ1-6,CASSQERMSLHF,TGTGCCAGCAGCCAAGAGAGGATGTCCCTCCACTTT
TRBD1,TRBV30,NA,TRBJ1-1,CAWRRGLTEAFF,TGTGCCTGGCGGAGGGGGCTTACTGAAGCTTTCTTT
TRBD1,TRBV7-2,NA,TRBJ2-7,CASTSGQGGYEQYF,TGTGCCAGCACCTCAGGACAGGGAGGCTACGAGCAGTACTTC
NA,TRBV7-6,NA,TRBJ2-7,CASSLAGAMHEQYF,TGTGCCAGCAGCTTAGCAGGGGCGATGCACGAGCAGTACTTC
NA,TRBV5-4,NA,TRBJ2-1,CASSLGGGRTNEQFF,TGTGCCAGCAGCTTGGGAGGGGGTAGGACGAATGAGCAGTTCTTC
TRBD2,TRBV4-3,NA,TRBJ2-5,CASSQDYTSGFPQETQYF,TGCGCCAGCAGCCAAGATTACACTAGCGGCTTCCCCCAAGAGACCCAGTACTTC
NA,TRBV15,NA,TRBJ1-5,CATSRDSGSNQPQHF,TGTGCCACCAGCAGAGATTCGGGTAGCAATCAGCCCCAGCATTTT
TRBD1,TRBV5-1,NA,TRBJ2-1,CASSPGQGKYNEQFF,TGCGCCAGCAGCCCTGGACAGGGCAAATACAATGAGCAGTTCTTC
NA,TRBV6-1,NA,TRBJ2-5,CASSDGFGVLTLRDPQYF,TGTGCCAGCAGTGATGGTTTTGGCGTCCTAACACTAAGAGACCCCCAGTACTTC
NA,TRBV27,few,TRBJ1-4,CASSLSSRGAGLLSGSEKLFF,TGTGCCAGCAGTCTAAGTAGTAGAGGCGCAGGTCTCCTATCGGGGAGTGAAAAACTGTTTTTT
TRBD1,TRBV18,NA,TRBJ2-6,CASSPIGTGVSGANVLTF,TGTGCCAGCTCACCGATTGGGACAGGGGTATCTGGGGCCAACGTCCTGACTTTC
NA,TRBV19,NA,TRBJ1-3,CASSPRSVQISGNTIYF,TGTGCCAGTAGCCCACGGTCGGTACAGATCTCTGGAAACACCATATATTTT
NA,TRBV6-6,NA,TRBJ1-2,CASVQGRVGGYTF,TGTGCCAGCGTCCAGGGAAGGGTAGGGGGCTACACCTTC
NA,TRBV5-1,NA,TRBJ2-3,CASSPGTTSGTDTQYF,TGCGCCAGCAGCCCGGGGACAACCAGCGGAACAGATACGCAGTATTTT
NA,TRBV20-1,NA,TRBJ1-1,CSARGQIEAFF,TGCAGTGCTAGGGGACAAATTGAAGCTTTCTTT
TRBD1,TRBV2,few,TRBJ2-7,CARGTADYEQYF,TGTGCCAGGGGGACAGCCGACTACGAGCAGTACTTC
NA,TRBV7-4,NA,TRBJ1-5,CASSFLEEGSNQPQHF,TGTGCCAGCAGCTTTTTGGAGGAGGGGAGCAATCAGCCCCAGCATTTT
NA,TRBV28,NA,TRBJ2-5,CASSFFETQYF,TGTGCCAGCAGTTTCTTCGAGACCCAGTACTTC
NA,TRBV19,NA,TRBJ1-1,CASSSQVNTEAFF,TGTGCCAGTAGTTCCCAGGTGAACACTGAAGCTTTCTTT